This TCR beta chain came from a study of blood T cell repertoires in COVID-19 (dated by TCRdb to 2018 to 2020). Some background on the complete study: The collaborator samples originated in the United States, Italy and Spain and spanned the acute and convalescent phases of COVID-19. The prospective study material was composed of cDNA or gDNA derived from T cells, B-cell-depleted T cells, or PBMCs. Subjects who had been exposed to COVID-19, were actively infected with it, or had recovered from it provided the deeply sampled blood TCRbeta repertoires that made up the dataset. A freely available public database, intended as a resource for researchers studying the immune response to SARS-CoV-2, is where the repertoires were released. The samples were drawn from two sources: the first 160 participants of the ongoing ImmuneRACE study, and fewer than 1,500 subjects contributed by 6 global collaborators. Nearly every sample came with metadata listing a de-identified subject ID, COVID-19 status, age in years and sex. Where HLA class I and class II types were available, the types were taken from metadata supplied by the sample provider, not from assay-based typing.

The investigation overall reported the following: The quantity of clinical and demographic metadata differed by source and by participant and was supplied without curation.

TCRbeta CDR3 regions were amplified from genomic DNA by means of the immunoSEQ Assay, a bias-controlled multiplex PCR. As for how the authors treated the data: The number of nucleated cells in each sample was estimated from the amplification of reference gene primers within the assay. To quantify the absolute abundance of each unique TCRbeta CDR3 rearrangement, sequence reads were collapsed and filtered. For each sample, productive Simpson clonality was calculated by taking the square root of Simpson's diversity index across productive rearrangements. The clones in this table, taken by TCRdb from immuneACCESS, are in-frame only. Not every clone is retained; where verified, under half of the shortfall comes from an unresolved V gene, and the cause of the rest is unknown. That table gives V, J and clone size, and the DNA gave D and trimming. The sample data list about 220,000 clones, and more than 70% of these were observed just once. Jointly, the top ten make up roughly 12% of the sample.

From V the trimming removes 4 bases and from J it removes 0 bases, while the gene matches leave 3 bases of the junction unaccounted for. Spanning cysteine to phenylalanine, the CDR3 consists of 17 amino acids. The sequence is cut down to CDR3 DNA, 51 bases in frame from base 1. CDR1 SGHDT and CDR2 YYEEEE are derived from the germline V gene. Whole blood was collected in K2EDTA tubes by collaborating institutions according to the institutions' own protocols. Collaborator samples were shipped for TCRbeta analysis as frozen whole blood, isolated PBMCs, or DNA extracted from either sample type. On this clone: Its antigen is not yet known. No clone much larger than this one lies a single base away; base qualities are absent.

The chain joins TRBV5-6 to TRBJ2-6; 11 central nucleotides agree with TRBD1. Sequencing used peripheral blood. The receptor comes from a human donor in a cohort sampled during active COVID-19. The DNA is TGTGCCAGCAGCGCCGGGACAGGGGGCTCTGGGGCCAACGTCCTGACTTTC. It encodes CASSAGTGGSGANVLTF.